This TCR beta chain was profiled in a study of cytomegalovirus exposure and HLA in healthy donors. In regard to this clone: What it binds is not known.

The germline V gene encodes CDR1 SGHAT and CDR2 FQNNGV. CDR3 size: 16 residues. Trimming removed 0 bases from V and 4 bases from J, with 13 bases in between. 13 Jbeta primers and 60 Vbeta primers were used for the PCR. Some clones are missing from TCRdb's copy, which holds only in-frame ones; the method was immunoSEQ multiplex PCR. The sample includes 170,000 or so clones, 86% of them seen just once. Whole-study findings and limits: It was reported that TCR beta sequences correctly inferred the HLA-A and HLA-B alleles for most subjects.

The rearrangement links TRBV11-2 to TRBJ2-1; D might be TRBD2 (7 bases). Sample: PBMCs. The receptor comes from a young woman in good health and CMV-seronegative. The CDR3 loop reads CASSLEGAGAYNEQFF. In DNA, the CDR3 is TGTGCCAGCAGCTTAGAGGGGGCGGGAGCATACAATGAGCAGTTCTTC.